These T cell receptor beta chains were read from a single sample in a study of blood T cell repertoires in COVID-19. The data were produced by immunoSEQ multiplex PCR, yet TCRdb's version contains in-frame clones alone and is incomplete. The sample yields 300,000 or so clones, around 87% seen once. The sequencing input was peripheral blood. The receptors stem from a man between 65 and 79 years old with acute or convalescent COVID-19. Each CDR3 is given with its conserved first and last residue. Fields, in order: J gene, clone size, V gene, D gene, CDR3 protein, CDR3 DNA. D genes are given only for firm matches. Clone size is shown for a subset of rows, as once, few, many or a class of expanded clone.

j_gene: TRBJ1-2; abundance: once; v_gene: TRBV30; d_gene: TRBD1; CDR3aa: CAWSVLRGHDYTF; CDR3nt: TGTGCCTGGAGTGTATTAAGGGGGCATGACTACACCTTC
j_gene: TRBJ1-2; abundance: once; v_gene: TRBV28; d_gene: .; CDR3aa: CASTLGGSNYGYTF; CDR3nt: TGTGCCAGCACCTTGGGAGGTTCTAACTATGGCTACACCTTC
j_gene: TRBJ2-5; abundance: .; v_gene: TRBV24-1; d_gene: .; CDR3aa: CATSDLRQGGETQYF; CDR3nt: TGTGCCACCAGTGATTTGCGGCAGGGGGGAGAGACCCAGTACTTC
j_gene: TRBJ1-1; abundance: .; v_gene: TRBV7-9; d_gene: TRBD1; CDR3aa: CASRLPGQEPEAFF; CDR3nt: TGTGCCAGCAGACTACCGGGACAGGAACCCGAAGCTTTCTTT
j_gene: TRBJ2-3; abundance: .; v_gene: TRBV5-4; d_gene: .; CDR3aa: CASSLDRSTDTQYF; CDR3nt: TGTGCCAGCAGCTTGGACAGGAGCACAGATACGCAGTATTTT
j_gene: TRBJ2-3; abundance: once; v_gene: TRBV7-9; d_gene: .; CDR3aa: CASSGQTYFGTDTQYF; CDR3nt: TGTGCCAGCAGCGGACAGACCTACTTCGGCACAGATACGCAGTATTTT
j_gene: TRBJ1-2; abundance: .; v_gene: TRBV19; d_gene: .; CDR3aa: CASKVFGQQHGYTF; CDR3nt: TGTGCCAGTAAGGTTTTCGGACAGCAGCATGGCTACACCTTC
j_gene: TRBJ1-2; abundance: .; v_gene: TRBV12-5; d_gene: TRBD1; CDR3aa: CASANRGEDGYTF; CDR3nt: TGTGCTAGTGCCAACAGGGGGGAGGATGGCTACACCTTC
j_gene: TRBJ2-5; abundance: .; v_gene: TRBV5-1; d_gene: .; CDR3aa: CASRIQGTPRETQYF; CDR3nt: TGCGCCAGCAGGATACAGGGGACTCCACGAGAGACCCAGTACTTC
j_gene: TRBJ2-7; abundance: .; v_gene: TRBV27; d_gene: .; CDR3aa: CASSSRGIGYEQYF; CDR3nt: TGTGCCAGCAGTTCCCGCGGGATCGGGTACGAGCAGTACTTC
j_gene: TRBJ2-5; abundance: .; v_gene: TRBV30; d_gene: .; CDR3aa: CAWSVLGRAGLGETQYF; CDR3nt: TGTGCCTGGAGTGTATTAGGTCGGGCAGGGCTGGGGGAGACCCAGTACTTC
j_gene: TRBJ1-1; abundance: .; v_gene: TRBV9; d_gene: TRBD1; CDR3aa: CASSAQGAQGTEAFF; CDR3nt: TGTGCCAGCAGCGCACAGGGGGCCCAGGGCACTGAAGCTTTCTTT
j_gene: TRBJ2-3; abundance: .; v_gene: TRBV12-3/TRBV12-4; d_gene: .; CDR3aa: CASSTRGRDTQYF; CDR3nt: TGTGCCAGCAGCACTCGGGGGAGAGATACGCAGTATTTT
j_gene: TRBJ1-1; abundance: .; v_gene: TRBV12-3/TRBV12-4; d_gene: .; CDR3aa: CASSGRYEAFF; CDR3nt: TGTGCCAGCAGCGGGAGGTATGAAGCTTTCTTT
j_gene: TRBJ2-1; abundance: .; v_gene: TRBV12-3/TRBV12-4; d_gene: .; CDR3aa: CASSLGDSEQFF; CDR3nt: TGTGCCAGCAGTTTAGGTGACAGCGAGCAGTTCTTC
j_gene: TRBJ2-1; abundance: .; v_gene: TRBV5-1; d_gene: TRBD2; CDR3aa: CASSLETSGYNEQFF; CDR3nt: TGCGCCAGCAGCTTGGAAACTAGCGGGTACAATGAGCAGTTCTTC